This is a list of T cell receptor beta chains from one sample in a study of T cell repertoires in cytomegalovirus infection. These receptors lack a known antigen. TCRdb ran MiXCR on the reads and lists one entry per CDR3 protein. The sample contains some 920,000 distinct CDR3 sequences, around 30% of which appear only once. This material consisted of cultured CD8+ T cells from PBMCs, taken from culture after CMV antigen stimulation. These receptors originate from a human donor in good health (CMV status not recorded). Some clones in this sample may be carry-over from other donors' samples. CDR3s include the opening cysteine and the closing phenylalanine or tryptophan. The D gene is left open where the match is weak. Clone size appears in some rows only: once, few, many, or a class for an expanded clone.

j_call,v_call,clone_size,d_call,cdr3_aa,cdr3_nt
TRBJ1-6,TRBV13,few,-,CASSFSSLYNSPLHF,TGTGCCAGCAGCTTTAGCAGCCTCTATAATTCACCCCTCCACTTT
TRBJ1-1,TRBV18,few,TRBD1,CASSLPTGARTEAFF,TGTGCCAGCTCACTCCCGACAGGGGCTAGGACTGAAGCTTTCTTT
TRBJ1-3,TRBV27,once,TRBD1,CASSETGLSGNTIYF,TGTGCCAGCAGTGAGACAGGGCTCTCTGGAAACACCATATATTTT
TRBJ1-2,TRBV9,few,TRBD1,CASSVGQGTYGYTF,TGTGCCAGCAGCGTGGGACAGGGCACCTATGGCTACACCTTC
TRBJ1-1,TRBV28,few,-,CASIPFGSYDTEAFF,TGTGCCAGCATCCCATTTGGGTCGTATGACACTGAAGCTTTCTTT
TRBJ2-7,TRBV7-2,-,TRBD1,CASSSTGNYEQYF,TGTGCCAGCAGTTCGACAGGGAACTACGAGCAGTACTTC
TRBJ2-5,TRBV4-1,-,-,CASSQDSAAGETQYF,TGCGCCAGCAGCCAAGATTCGGCGGCCGGGGAGACCCAGTACTTC
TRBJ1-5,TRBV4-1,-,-,CASSQTRQGNQPQHF,TGCGCCAGCAGCCAAACGAGACAGGGCAATCAGCCCCAGCATTTT
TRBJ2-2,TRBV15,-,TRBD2,CATSRVPREEIPTGELFF,TGTGCCACCAGCAGAGTCCCTCGGGAGGAGATTCCTACCGGGGAGCTGTTTTTT
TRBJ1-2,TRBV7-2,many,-,CASSLPRWQVDGYTF,TGTGCCAGCAGCTTACCGCGGTGGCAGGTGGATGGCTACACCTTC
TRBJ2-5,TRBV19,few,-,CASRTDSQETQYF,TGTGCCAGTAGAACGGACAGCCAAGAGACCCAGTACTTC
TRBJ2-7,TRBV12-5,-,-,CASGLVLMSSDAKDEQYF,TGTGCTAGTGGTTTGGTCCTCATGTCGTCTGATGCCAAGGACGAGCAGTACTTC
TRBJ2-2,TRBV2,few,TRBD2,CASSDNRLAANTGELFF,TGTGCCAGCAGTGATAATCGGCTAGCGGCGAACACCGGGGAGCTGTTTTTT
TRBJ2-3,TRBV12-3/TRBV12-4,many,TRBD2,CASSFTSGGLDTQYF,TGTGCCAGCAGTTTTACTAGCGGGGGGTTAGATACGCAGTATTTT
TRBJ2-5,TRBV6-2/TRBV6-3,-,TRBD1,CASSWGQGGETQYF,TGTGCCAGCAGTTGGGGACAGGGAGGGGAGACCCAGTACTTC
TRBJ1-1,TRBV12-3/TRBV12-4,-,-,CASSLGMAAFF,TGTGCCAGCAGTTTAGGTATGGCAGCTTTCTTT
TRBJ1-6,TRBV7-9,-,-,CASSLGAEYNSPLHF,TGTGCCAGCAGCTTAGGGGCAGAATATAATTCACCCCTCCACTTT
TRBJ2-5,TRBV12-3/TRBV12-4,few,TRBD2,CASSLAPPAGGETQYF,TGTGCCAGCAGTTTAGCCCCCCCAGCGGGGGGGGAGACCCAGTACTTC
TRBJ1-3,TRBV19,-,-,CASSITISGNTIYF,TGTGCCAGTAGTATCACTATCTCTGGAAACACCATATATTTT
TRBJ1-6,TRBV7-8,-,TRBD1,CASSLKAQGVYNSPLHF,TGTGCCAGCAGCTTAAAGGCCCAGGGGGTGTATAATTCACCCCTCCACTTT
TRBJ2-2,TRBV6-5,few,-,CASSYPPDPNTGELFF,TGTGCCAGCAGTTACCCGCCGGACCCGAACACCGGGGAGCTGTTTTTT
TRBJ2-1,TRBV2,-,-,CASILILTEQFF,TGTGCCAGCATTTTGATCCTTACCGAGCAGTTCTTC
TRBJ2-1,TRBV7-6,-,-,CASSLVKLGEQFF,TGTGCCAGCAGCTTAGTAAAACTAGGAGAGCAGTTCTTC
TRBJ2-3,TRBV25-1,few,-,CASSASPDRDTQYF,TGTGCCAGCAGTGCTTCTCCCGACAGAGATACGCAGTATTTT
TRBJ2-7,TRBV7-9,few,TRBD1,CASSLMGSDRGYEQYF,TGTGCCAGCAGCTTAATGGGGAGTGACAGGGGCTACGAGCAGTACTTC
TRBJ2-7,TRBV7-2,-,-,CASSSYPLTEVHIYEQYF,TGTGCCAGCAGCTCATACCCTTTGACAGAGGTACATATCTACGAGCAGTACTTC
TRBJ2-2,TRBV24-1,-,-,CATSDLGGVRPNTGELFF,TGTGCCACCAGTGATTTAGGTGGGGTGAGGCCGAACACCGGGGAGCTGTTTTTT
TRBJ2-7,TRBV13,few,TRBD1,CASSGGQSSYEQYF,TGTGCCAGCAGCGGGGGACAGAGCTCCTACGAGCAGTACTTC
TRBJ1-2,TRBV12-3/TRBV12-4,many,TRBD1,CASSAGTGAIYGYTF,TGTGCCAGCAGTGCAGGGACAGGGGCGATTTATGGCTACACCTTC
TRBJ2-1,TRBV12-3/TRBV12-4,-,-,CASSPGQPGSYNEQFF,TGTGCCAGCAGTCCCGGACAGCCGGGCTCCTACAATGAGCAGTTCTTC
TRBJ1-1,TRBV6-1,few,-,CASKQGPEAFF,TGTGCCAGTAAGCAGGGTCCTGAAGCTTTCTTT
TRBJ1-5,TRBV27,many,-,CASSPLNQPQHF,TGTGCCAGTAGTCCCCTCAATCAGCCCCAGCATTTT
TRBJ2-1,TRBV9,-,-,CASSVGVKRISYNEQFF,TGTGCCAGCAGCGTAGGTGTCAAGCGGATCTCTTACAATGAGCAGTTCTTC
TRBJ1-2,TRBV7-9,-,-,CASSLNRESYGYTF,TGTGCCAGCAGCTTAAACAGGGAGTCCTATGGCTACACCTTC
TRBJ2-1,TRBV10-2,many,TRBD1,CASSLGRDRGPSNEQFF,TGCGCCAGCAGCCTAGGACGGGACAGGGGCCCATCGAATGAGCAGTTCTTC
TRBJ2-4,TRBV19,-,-,CASSPRGLWAAYF,TGTGCCAGTAGTCCCAGGGGTTTGTGGGCGGCGTACTTC
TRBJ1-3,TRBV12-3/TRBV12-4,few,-,CASSLGETLISGNTIYF,TGTGCCAGCAGTTTAGGAGAAACCCTAATCTCTGGAAACACCATATATTTT
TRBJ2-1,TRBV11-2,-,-,CASTSNSRGNEQFF,TGTGCCAGCACCTCTAATAGCCGGGGCAATGAGCAGTTCTTC
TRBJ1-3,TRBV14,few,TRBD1,CASSQVSTGGYSGNTIYF,TGTGCCAGCAGCCAAGTGTCGACAGGGGGGTACTCTGGAAACACCATATATTTT
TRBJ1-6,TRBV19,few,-,CATKDGGSPLHF,TGTGCCACTAAAGACGGGGGTTCACCCCTCCACTTT
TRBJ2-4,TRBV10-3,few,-,CAISEFPENIQYF,TGTGCCATCAGTGAGTTTCCGGAAAACATTCAGTACTTC
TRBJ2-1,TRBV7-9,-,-,CASTVKDNEQFF,TGTGCCAGCACCGTTAAGGATAATGAGCAGTTCTTC
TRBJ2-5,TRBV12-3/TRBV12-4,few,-,CASSSDSDQETQYF,TGTGCCAGCAGTTCGGACAGCGATCAAGAGACCCAGTACTTC
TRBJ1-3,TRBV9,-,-,CASSVGGRGKYF,TGTGCCAGCAGCGTAGGGGGCAGGGGCAAATATTTT
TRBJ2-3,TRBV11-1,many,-,CASSPPTDTQYF,TGTGCCAGCAGCCCCCCCACAGATACGCAGTATTTT
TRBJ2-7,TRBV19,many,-,CASSIGGGAYEQYF,TGTGCCAGTAGTATAGGAGGAGGGGCCTACGAGCAGTACTTC